This TCR gamma chain is from a study of gamma delta lymphoproliferative disorders and STAT genes listed by TCRdb under 2018. For context, the study as a whole: Of the 9 Tgammadelta LGLL patients who were sequenced, 4 had symptomatic disease and 5 followed an indolent course. To confirm the results, all delta-chain samples and two gamma-chain samples were sequenced a second time. Gamma-chain libraries were prepared from at least 50 ng of genomic DNA using the LymphoTrack Dx TCRG Assay. Because no corresponding Invivoscribe delta assay was available, delta-chain libraries were prepared according to the standard operating procedure of the EuroClonality-NGS working group. The TCR-sequenced pilot group comprised some 10 Tgammadelta large granular lymphocyte leukemia patients and a couple of hepatosplenic T-cell lymphoma patients. Within a larger immunophenotypic and STAT-mutation study, TCR gamma and delta CDR3 repertoires were profiled by deep sequencing in Tgammadelta lymphoproliferative disease patients and healthy controls.

Both library methods used multiplex PCR with primers targeting conserved V and J regions of the TCR genes. Purified and pooled amplicons were sequenced on an Illumina MiSeq platform. The original methods were these. V(D)J alignment, clonotype assembly and translation were handled by MiXCR, while functionality assessment and CDR3 repertoire analyses were done with VDJtools. CDR3 followed the IMGT definition, and analyses included only productive sequences that used functional genes, leaving out ORF genes and pseudogenes. A custom Python script was used to look across all patients and controls for identical amino acid CDR3s belonging to major clonotypes, meaning those with a frequency of >=5%. Clonotype frequencies in patients versus controls were compared with a one-sided non-parametric Wilcoxon test. TCRdb called clones anew from the public reads via CATT; matching DNA rows were later pooled. These V and J calls derive from TCRdb rather than the authors' analysis. Recorded for this sample are roughly 2,500 gamma-chain clones; approximately 12% of them occurred a single time. The ten largest clonotypes hold 83% of the sample.

TCR sequencing was performed on genomic DNA from peripheral blood mononuclear cells isolated from patients and controls. The sequenced patients had a median age of around 60 years and comprised a few males and about 6 females. All patients came from a single hematology unit in Padova, Italy, and their diagnoses were reclassified as T-LGLL or HSTCL using the 2017 WHO criteria. Every patient sample was obtained either before therapy or while the patient was off therapy. The sample holds many counts of this clone. There is no known antigen for this receptor. The input lacks base qualities; no much larger clone sits a single base away. Study-level results and caveats: Vgamma9-JgammaP and Vdelta2-Ddelta3-Jdelta1 rearrangements dominated major clones in indolent patients but were absent in symptomatic patients, who used less common gene combinations. In whole-repertoire clustering, patient gamma repertoires grouped separately from healthy controls, whereas delta repertoires showed no separation between groups. Control T cells likely spanned varied maturation stages, while leukemic cells were skewed toward terminal effectors, potentially limiting patient-control comparisons. According to the authors, NGS specificity may be reduced at low frequencies, so whether leukemic clones are public or private needs confirmation. Nearly all major patient gamma and delta clonotypes were public, shared with at least one healthy donor; only a couple of gamma clonotypes were private to disease.

Relative to germline, V is missing 4 bases and J is missing 7 bases, with 4 bases of the junction outside any gene match. CDR1 VENAVY and CDR2 YDSYNSRV were looked up in the germline V gene. The CDR3 sequence holds 11 residues, the cysteine and phenylalanine included. Just the 33-base CDR3 DNA is kept, in frame starting at base 1. The clonotype was recovered from a human donor with gamma-delta T-cell large granular lymphocyte leukemia. Sequenced material: blood. The chain is encoded by TRGV8 joined to TRGJ1 or TRGJ2. As TCRdb names no J gene, one was assigned here on the basis of a DNA match to germline. The CDR3 corresponds to CATWEEYKKLF. The sequenced DNA is TGTGCCACCTGGGAAGAATATAAGAAACTCTTT.